This entry is about one TCR beta chain. As yet, its antigen is unknown. The data were obtained in a study of cytomegalovirus exposure and HLA in healthy donors. General observations from the study: Analysis performed later found roughly 17,000 TCR beta sequences associated with HLA alleles at 0.05 false discovery rate. 87-base-pair reads could not separate some V segments, including TRBV6-2 and TRBV6-3.

V was trimmed by 0 bases and J by 1 base, leaving 22 bases between them. The CDR3 runs 20 residues. Looked up from germline, CDR1 is MGHRA and CDR2 is YSYEKL. 13 Jbeta primers and 60 Vbeta primers were used for the PCR. Profiled with immunoSEQ multiplex PCR; TCRdb holds only in-frame clones, not every one. Of approximately 280,000 clones detected, roughly 89% appear once; the ten largest clones hold roughly 2.3%. Donors counted as nominally healthy when sampled, yet unrecorded immune exposures were likely. The clonotype originates from a woman between 18 and 29 years old in good health and CMV-seronegative. Sequenced: PBMCs. V usage is TRBV4-1 and J usage is TRBJ2-1, with D possibly TRBD1 on 6 matching bases. CDR3 region: CASSQDGTNRAPLSYNEQFF. The DNA for the CDR3 is TGCGCCAGCAGCCAAGATGGGACCAACAGGGCCCCCCTGTCCTACAATGAGCAGTTCTTC.